This TCR beta chain was captured in a study of graft-versus-host responses after intestinal transplantation. Profiling relied on immunoSEQ multiplex PCR, and the TCRdb table lists in-frame clones only, not all of them. This table holds around 55,000 clones, more than 70% found once. About this clone: What it recognizes is unknown.

Overall study results and limits: Analysis identified GvH clones in recipient marrow, with some appearing first in ileum or blood.

Germline CDR1 SGHVS, CDR2 FQNEAQ. The CDR3 length is 13 residues. Trimming pared 4 bases from V and 6 bases from J, leaving 13 bases between. Sequencing used unstimulated CD4+ T cells sorted from spleen or lymph node cells, obtained before transplant. This TCR was sampled from a human donor who was the organ donor for an intestinal transplant. The V and J genes are TRBV7-8 and TRBJ2-7, with D tentatively TRBD2 (6 bases). The CDR3 reads CASSSFQGGEQYF. The CDR3 DNA is TGTGCCAGCAGCTCGTTTCAGGGAGGCGAGCAGTACTTC.